The 14 T cell receptor beta chains in this list originate from one sample, sequenced in a study of T-cell memory formation after mild COVID-19. TCRdb re-called the 5' RACE reads with MiXCR, one entry per CDR3 protein. The table shows 350,000 to 500,000 distinct CDR3 sequences, with 18% occurring only once. The sample consisted of PBMCs or a T cell subset sorted from them (not recorded which). The receptors shown here come from a man aged 18-30 years who had mild COVID-19 (a few samples of this study predate the infection). Cell type and time point are not known.

This clonotype was counted between two and nine times. The chain recombines TRBV6-5 with TRBJ2-7; 9 bases map to TRBD1. The junction had 2 bases not matched to a gene; V was cut back by 2 bases and J by 3 bases. Germline CDR1 is MNHEY and CDR2 is SVGAGI. This CDR3 region has 14 residues. The CDR3 loop reads CASSYRDRDYEQYF. In nucleotides, the CDR3 is TGTGCCAGCAGTTACCGGGACAGGGACTACGAGCAGTACTTC.

The CDR3: CASSQDADRAQYF. The CDR3 nucleotides are TGTGCCAGCAGCCAAGATGCGGATAGGGCCCAGTACTTC. The rearrangement joins TRBV4-2 to TRBJ2-5; no definite D call. Germline lookup yields CDR1 LGHNA and CDR2 YNFKEQ. This CDR3 contains 13 residues. With 0 bases removed from V and 9 bases from J, the gap between germline ends came to 11 bases.

The chain couples TRBV20-1 to TRBJ1-2, with a tentative D call TRBD1 (5 bases). Between the trimmed V and J ends, which lost 4 bases and 0 bases, there was a span of 9 bases. Germline values: CDR1 DFQATT, CDR2 SNEGSKA (reference sequence). This CDR3 is built from 13 residues. The CDR3 spells CSATTVSNYGYTF. CDR3 sequence (DNA): TGCAGTGCTACGACAGTCTCTAACTATGGCTACACCTTC.

As regards this clonotype: At one end the junction does not follow the germline gene, possibly because of a read error. The genes are TRBV10-3 and TRBJ2-1, with TRBD2 as a possible D gene (5 bases). The CDR3 spans 12 residues. Germline values: CDR1 ENHRY, CDR2 SYGVKD. As DNA, the CDR3 is TGTGCCATCAGTGAGGCCGCCCCGGGATCGATCTTC. This sequence encodes CAISEAAPGSIF.

This clonotype was detected only a few times. The rearrangement uses TRBV5-1 and TRBJ2-3, with D hard to call. The germline V gene encodes CDR1 SGHRS and CDR2 YFSETQ. The CDR3 totals 15 residues. Trimming stripped 3 bases from V and 1 base from J, with 12 bases between. CDR3 DNA: TGCGCCAGCAGCTCGGCAACAATTGGCACAGATACGCAGTATTTT. Translation: CASSSATIGTDTQYF.

The V and J genes are TRBV7-2 and TRBJ2-4; D might be TRBD1 (5 bases). This CDR3 region has 15 residues. Per germline, CDR1 SGHTA and CDR2 FQGNSA. Trimming shortened V by 6 bases and J by 1 base, and 13 bases separated the two germline ends. CDR3: CASRPAPGAKNIQYF. The CDR3 nucleotides are TGTGCCAGCAGGCCCGCCCCAGGGGCCAAAAACATTCAGTACTTC.

This clonotype was seen at least ten times. The chain carries TRBV11-2 and TRBJ2-5, with 11 bases fitting TRBD2. Trimming took 3 bases from V and 4 from J; bases not matched to a gene: 4. Per the germline V gene, CDR1 is SGHAT and CDR2 is FQNNGV. The CDR3 length is 15 residues. The CDR3 DNA is TGTGCCAGCAGCTTCTCTAGCGGGGGGCGAGAGACCCAGTACTTC. This gives the protein CASSFSSGGRETQYF. Complete variable domain (other parts from reference TRBV11-2 and TRBJ2-5): EAGVAQSPRYKIIEKRQSVAFWCNPISGHATLYWYQQILGQGPKLLIQFQNNGVVDDSQLPKDRFSAERLKGVDSTLKIQPAKLEDSAVYLCASSFSSGGRETQYFGPGTRLLVL.

This clonotype appeared a few times. CDR3 region: CASRAYRAAFF. CDR3 DNA sequence: TGTGCCAGCAGAGCCTACAGGGCAGCTTTCTTT. J is TRBJ1-1 and V is TRBV21-1; the DNA was not compared with TRBD1, the D call given in the table. TRBV21-1 is classified as a pseudogene. The CDR3 consists of 11 residues.

This clonotype was detected ten times or more. The chain uses TRBV7-2 and TRBJ2-3, with a tentative D call TRBD2 (6 bases). Trimming took 3 bases from V and 2 from J, leaving 9 bases between them. Looked up from germline, CDR1 is SGHTA and CDR2 is FQGNSA. The CDR3 is 14 amino acids. The CDR3 nucleotides are TGTGCCAGCAGCTTGGGCGGGACCACAGATACGCAGTATTTT. This gives the protein CASSLGGTTDTQYF.

The chain joins TRBV27 to TRBJ2-3, with 10 bases that match TRBD2. Germline V gene data show CDR1 as MNHEY and CDR2 as SMNVEV (reference sequence). J lost 2 bases, V lost 4 bases, and 9 bases had no gene match. The CDR3 contains 17 residues. CDR3 nucleotide sequence: TGTGCCAGCAGTTCCCGGGTAGCGGGGGGAAACACAGATACGCAGTATTTT. It specifies CASSSRVAGGNTDTQYF.

In regard to this clonotype: One end of the junction fails to match germline, which may point to a read error. The V call is TRBV4-3, the J call TRBJ2-3, with D tentatively TRBD1 or TRBD2 (5 bases each). Germline values: CDR1 LGHNA, CDR2 YSLEER. This CDR3 is built from 13 residues. This CDR3 reads CASSQARETRRHF. The CDR3, as DNA: TGCGCCAGCAGCCAAGCCAGGGAGACGCGCAGGCATTTT.

J is TRBJ1-2 and V is TRBV6-5; maybe TRBD1 (5 bases). CDR3 size: 14 residues. The germline V and J ends were trimmed by 8 bases and 6 bases, with 19 bases remaining between them. The germline gives CDR1 MNHEY, CDR2 SVGAGI. DNA for the CDR3: TGTGCCAGCGGGGGACGGTTGTGGAACGATGGCTACACCTTC. Its translation: CASGGRLWNDGYTF.

This chain joins TRBV7-9 and TRBJ2-1; tentatively, D is TRBD2 (7 bases). This CDR3 is 16 amino acids long. Looked up from germline, CDR1 is SEHNR and CDR2 is FQNEAQ (reference sequence). V lost 0 bases to trimming and J lost 1 base, with 10 bases between them. The CDR3 loop is CASSLAGGASYNEQFF. CDR3 DNA sequence: TGTGCCAGCAGCTTAGCTGGGGGGGCTTCCTACAATGAGCAGTTCTTC.

The genes are TRBV4-3 and TRBJ2-3, with 8 bases matching TRBD2. The CDR3 length is 16 residues. With V trimmed by 3 bases and J by 0 bases, 5 bases remained unmatched. CDR1 is LGHNA and CDR2 is YSLEER in the germline V gene. CDR3: CASSQRLATSTDTQYF. CDR3 sequence (DNA): TGCGCCAGCAGCCAGAGACTAGCGACCAGCACAGATACGCAGTATTTT.